The 8 T cell receptor beta chains below were found in one sample sequenced in a study of blood T cell repertoires in COVID-19. The assay was immunoSEQ multiplex PCR, and TCRdb's table has in-frame clones only and misses some. The table lists over 100,000 clones, 85% to 90% of them singletons, with about 1.1% in the top ten. Source material: peripheral blood. These receptors were obtained from a human donor in a cohort sampled during active COVID-19.

This chain joins TRBV7-2 and TRBJ2-1, with 7 bases matching TRBD2. V lost 1 base and J lost 4; bases outside the gene matches: 7. Germline loops: CDR1 SGHTA, CDR2 FQGNSA. The CDR3 totals 16 residues. The CDR3 here is CASSLVIGLGYNEQFF. CDR3 DNA sequence: TGTGCCAGCAGCTTAGTAATCGGACTAGGTTACAATGAGCAGTTCTTC.

Only a few counts were recorded for this clone. This chain connects TRBV18 to TRBJ1-1; no clear D. Germline V lookup: CDR1 KGHSH, CDR2 LQKENI. V lost 6 bases, J lost 3 bases, and 14 bases lay in between. This CDR3 region has 14 residues. CDR3 DNA sequence: TGTGCCAGCTCCCGGACCCAGAGGGACACTGAAGCTTTCTTT. This encodes CASSRTQRDTEAFF.

J is TRBJ1-6 and V is TRBV7-2; D is undetermined. V shed 4 bases and J shed 5 bases, with 9 bases lying between them. The CDR3 loop spans 14 amino acids. Germline V CDR1 and CDR2: SGHTA, FQGNSA. CDR3 coding DNA: TGTGCCAGCAGCTCCTGGGAGGATAATTCACCCCTCCACTTT. This encodes CASSSWEDNSPLHF.

This rearrangement joins TRBV6-5 to TRBJ2-3, with a possible D match to TRBD2 (6 bases). The length of the CDR3 is 13 residues. V was clipped by 2 bases and J by 4 bases, with 7 bases between them. Germline assignment: CDR1 MNHEY and CDR2 SVGAGI. In DNA form, the CDR3 reads TGTGCCAGCAGTTACGGCGGGGCAGATACGCAGTATTTT. It yields the protein CASSYGGADTQYF.

This sequence joins TRBV14 and TRBJ2-1; 12 bases fit TRBD2. There are 15 residues in the CDR3. With V trimmed by 4 bases and J by 9 bases, 7 bases remained unmatched. Germline CDR1 and CDR2: SGHDN and FVKESK. The CDR3 DNA follows: TGTGCCAGCAGCCGAGGACTAGCGGGAAGGAGTGAGCAGTTCTTC. Its protein is CASSRGLAGRSEQFF.

Points on this clone: Other DNA sequences from this sample encode an identical CDR3 as well. J is TRBJ1-2 and V is TRBV6-5, with 8 bases fitting TRBD1. CDR1 and CDR2 from the germline V gene are MNHEY and SVGAGI. This CDR3 is built from 13 residues. J was trimmed by 6 bases and V by 0 bases; bases with no gene match: 0. In DNA, the CDR3 is TGTGCCAGCAGTTACTCGACAGGGGATGGCTACACCTTC. Translated, it gives CASSYSTGDGYTF.

This chain joins TRBV5-1 and TRBJ2-7; 13 bases map to TRBD2. V trimming: 0 bases; J trimming: 2 bases; junction bases outside the gene matches: 17. CDR1 and CDR2 from the germline V gene are SGHRS and YFSETQ. The CDR3 is 21 amino acids. The CDR3 DNA is TGCGCCAGCAGCTTGGGGTTAGGGGGACTAGCGGGGACCCCAATAACCTACGAGCAGTACTTC. Amino acid sequence: CASSLGLGGLAGTPITYEQYF.

This clone has only a few counts. Written as DNA, the CDR3 is TGTGCCAGTAGTCGGGGGGCTAATGAAAAACTGTTTTTT. Protein product: CASSRGANEKLFF. The chain links TRBV19 to TRBJ1-4, with D possibly matching TRBD1 (5 bases). Per the germline V gene, CDR1 is LNHDA and CDR2 is SQIVND (reference sequence). There are 13 residues in the CDR3. Trimming shortened V by 5 bases and J by 3 bases, and 7 bases separated the two germline ends.